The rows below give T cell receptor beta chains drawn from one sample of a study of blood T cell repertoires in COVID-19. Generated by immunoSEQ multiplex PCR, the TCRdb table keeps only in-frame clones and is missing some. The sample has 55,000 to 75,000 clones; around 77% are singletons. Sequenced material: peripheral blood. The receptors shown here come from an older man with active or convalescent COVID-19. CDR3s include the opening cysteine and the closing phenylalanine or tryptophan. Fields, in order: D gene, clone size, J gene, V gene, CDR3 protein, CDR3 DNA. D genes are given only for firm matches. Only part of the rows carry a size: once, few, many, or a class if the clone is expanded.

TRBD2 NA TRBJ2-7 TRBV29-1 CSVDVEPENGSGEQYF TGCAGCGTTGATGTCGAGCCGGAGAATGGTAGCGGGGAGCAGTACTTC
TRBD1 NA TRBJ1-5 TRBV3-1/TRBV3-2 CASPFIGTGSIESQPQHF TGTGCCAGCCCATTTATCGGGACAGGATCTATAGAGAGTCAGCCCCAGCATTTT
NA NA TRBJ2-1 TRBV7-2 CASSLVGVRDNEQFF TGTGCCAGCAGCTTAGTTGGAGTGAGGGACAATGAGCAGTTCTTC
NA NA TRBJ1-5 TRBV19 CASRGVNQPQHF TGTGCCAGCCGGGGGGTCAATCAGCCCCAGCATTTT
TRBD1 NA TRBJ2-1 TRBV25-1 CASSEFGTGVFDEQFF TGTGCCAGCAGTGAATTCGGGACAGGGGTTTTTGATGAGCAGTTCTTC
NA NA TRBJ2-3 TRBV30 CAWASLDYLTDTQYF TGTGCCTGGGCAAGTTTGGACTACCTCACAGATACGCAGTATTTT
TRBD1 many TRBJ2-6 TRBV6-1 CASSEEWTGGSGANVLTF TGTGCCAGCAGTGAAGAGTGGACAGGGGGCTCTGGGGCCAACGTCCTGACTTTC
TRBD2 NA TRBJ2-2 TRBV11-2 CASSTLAGDTGELFF TGTGCCAGCAGCACCCTAGCGGGAGACACCGGGGAGCTGTTTTTT
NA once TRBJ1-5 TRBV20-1 CSASDTGSNQPQHF TGCAGTGCTAGTGATACAGGGAGTAATCAGCCCCAGCATTTT
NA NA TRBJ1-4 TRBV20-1 CSASWIGGGWEKLFF TGCAGTGCTAGTTGGATTGGCGGAGGATGGGAAAAACTGTTTTTT
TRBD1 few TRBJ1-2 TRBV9 CASSVGWTGAGYTF TGTGCCAGCAGCGTAGGGTGGACAGGGGCGGGCTACACCTTC
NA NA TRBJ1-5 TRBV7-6 CASSLGGGNQPQHF TGTGCCAGCAGCTTAGGAGGTGGGAATCAGCCCCAGCATTTT
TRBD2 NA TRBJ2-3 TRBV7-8 CASSSQRGSKDTQYF TGTGCCAGCAGCTCCCAGCGGGGGTCGAAAGATACGCAGTATTTT
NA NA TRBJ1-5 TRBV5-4 CASSQDRNSNQPQHF TGTGCCAGCAGCCAGGACAGAAACAGCAATCAGCCCCAGCATTTT
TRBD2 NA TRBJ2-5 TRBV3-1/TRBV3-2 CASSPTSSGPTQYF TGTGCCAGCAGCCCGACTAGCTCAGGACCGACCCAGTACTTC
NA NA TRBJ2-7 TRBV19 CASSIVGGFSYEQYF TGTGCCAGTAGTATAGTGGGCGGGTTCTCCTACGAGCAGTACTTC
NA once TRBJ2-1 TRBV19 CASSIGGGAANEQFF TGTGCCAGTAGTATAGGAGGCGGGGCGGCTAATGAGCAGTTCTTC
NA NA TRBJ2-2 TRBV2 CASSEQGRSTGELFF TGTGCCAGCAGCGAACAGGGTAGGAGCACCGGGGAGCTGTTTTTT
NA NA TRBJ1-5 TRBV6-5 CASGREKDQPQHF TGTGCCAGCGGGCGGGAAAAGGATCAGCCCCAGCATTTT
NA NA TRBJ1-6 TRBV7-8 CASSLGRIPYNSPLHF TGTGCCAGCAGCTTGGGGAGGATCCCCTATAATTCACCCCTCCACTTT